Listed below are T cell receptor beta chains from one sample, sequenced in a study of blood T cell repertoires in COVID-19. This table comes from immunoSEQ multiplex PCR, and its TCRdb copy is limited to in-frame clones, with some not included. The table has over 130,000 clones, about four fifths seen once. Sequenced sample: peripheral blood. These receptors all come from a woman aged 55-70 years with acute or convalescent COVID-19. Both conserved end residues are part of each CDR3. Each record gives: clone size, V gene, J gene, D gene, CDR3 DNA, CDR3 protein. A D gene is named only where the DNA matches it firmly. Some rows mark clone size as missing; the rest say once, few, many or name a class of expanded clone.

>few|TRBV18|TRBJ1-1|NA
TGTGCCAGCTCACCACTGCCTACAGGGTCGCATGGTTCTGAAGCTTTCTTT
CASSPLPTGSHGSEAFF
>NA|TRBV12-3/TRBV12-4|TRBJ1-4|NA
TGTGCCAGCAGGCCTCATAACGGGGAAAAACTGTTTTTT
CASRPHNGEKLFF
>few|TRBV24-1|TRBJ1-1|NA
TGTGCCGCGTCCCAGGGGCCTGGGACTGAAGCTTTCTTT
CAASQGPGTEAFF
>once|TRBV11-3|TRBJ1-2|TRBD1
TGTGCCAGTTCACAGGGGGACAGGGGCCCGATTTCTAACTATGGCTACACCTTC
CASSQGDRGPISNYGYTF
>NA|TRBV7-2|TRBJ1-2|NA
TGTGCCAGCAGCTTAGGAACGGTAGCTAACTATGGCTACACCTTC
CASSLGTVANYGYTF
>NA|TRBV5-1|TRBJ2-7|TRBD2
TGCGCCAGCAGCTTGGGGTCACAGACTGGCGGGAGGGCCCAACGGGACTCCTACGAGCAGTACTTC
CASSLGSQTGGRAQRDSYEQYF
>NA|TRBV29-1|TRBJ2-7|NA
TGCAGCGTTGAAGGTGGAGACTACGAGCAGTACTTC
CSVEGGDYEQYF
>NA|TRBV5-1|TRBJ2-1|TRBD2
TGCGCCAGCAGCTTGTGGATGGCCGGGAGGAAACTCAATGAGCAGTTCTTC
CASSLWMAGRKLNEQFF
>NA|TRBV6-2/TRBV6-3|TRBJ2-7|NA
TGTGCCAGCACCCCCGGGGGTTCACGTGGGTCCTACGAGCAGTACTTC
CASTPGGSRGSYEQYF
>NA|TRBV6-6|TRBJ2-5|NA
TGTGCCAGCAGTTACTCGAACAGAGAAGAGACCCAGTACTTC
CASSYSNREETQYF
>NA|TRBV5-4|TRBJ1-2|NA
TGTGCCAGCAGCTTGAGGACCCCACAGGACTACACCTTC
CASSLRTPQDYTF
>NA|TRBV7-9|TRBJ2-5|TRBD1
TGTGCCAGCAGCCACCGACAGGGTGGTGAGACCCAGTACTTC
CASSHRQGGETQYF
>NA|TRBV25-1|TRBJ2-6|NA
TGTGCCAGCAGCCCCCGCAGCAGAATTGGGACAGGGGCCAACGTCCTGACTTTC
CASSPRSRIGTGANVLTF
>few|TRBV28|TRBJ1-5|TRBD1
TGTGCCAGCAGTAGGGGGACAGGAGAACAGCCCCAGCATTTT
CASSRGTGEQPQHF
>NA|TRBV24-1|TRBJ2-2|NA
TGTGCCACCAGTGAGAGCGGGGAGCTGTTTTTT
CATSESGELFF
>NA|TRBV10-3|TRBJ1-1|TRBD1
TGTGCCATCAGTGAACCGGGACAGGGCCACACTGAAGCTTTCTTT
CAISEPGQGHTEAFF
>NA|TRBV7-2|TRBJ2-3|NA
TGTGCCAGCAGCTTAGCGAGGGCCACAGATACGCAGTATTTT
CASSLARATDTQYF